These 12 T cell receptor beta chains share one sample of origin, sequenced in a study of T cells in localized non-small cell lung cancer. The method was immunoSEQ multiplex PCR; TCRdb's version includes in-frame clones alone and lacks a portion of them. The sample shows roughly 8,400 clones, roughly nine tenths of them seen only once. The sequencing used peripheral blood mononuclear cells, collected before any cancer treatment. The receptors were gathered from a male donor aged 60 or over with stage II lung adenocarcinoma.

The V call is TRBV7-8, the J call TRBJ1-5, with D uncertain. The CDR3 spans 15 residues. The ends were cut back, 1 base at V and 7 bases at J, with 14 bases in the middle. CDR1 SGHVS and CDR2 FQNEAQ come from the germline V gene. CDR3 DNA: TGTGCCAGCAGCTTAGACGGGAACGGCGGGCAGCCCCAGCATTTT. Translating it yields CASSLDGNGGQPQHF.

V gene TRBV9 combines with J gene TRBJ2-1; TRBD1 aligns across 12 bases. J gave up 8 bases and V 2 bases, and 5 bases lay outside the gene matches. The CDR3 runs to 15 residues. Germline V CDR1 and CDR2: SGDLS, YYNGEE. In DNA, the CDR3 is TGTGCCAGCAGCGTTTTGGGACAGGGGGCCGATGAGCAGTTCTTC. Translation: CASSVLGQGADEQFF.

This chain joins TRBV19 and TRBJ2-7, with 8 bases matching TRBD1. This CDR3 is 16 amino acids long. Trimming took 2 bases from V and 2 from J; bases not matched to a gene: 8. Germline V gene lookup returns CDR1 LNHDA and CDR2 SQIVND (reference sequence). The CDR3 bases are TGTGCCAGTAGTATATCTCAGGGGGCCTCCCCCTACGAGCAGTACTTC. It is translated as CASSISQGASPYEQYF.

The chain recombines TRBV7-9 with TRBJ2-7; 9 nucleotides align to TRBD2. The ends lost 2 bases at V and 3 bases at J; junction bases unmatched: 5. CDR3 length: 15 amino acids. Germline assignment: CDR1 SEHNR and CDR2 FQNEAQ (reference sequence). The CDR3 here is CASSLSGGTLYEQYF. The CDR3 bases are TGTGCCAGCAGCTTAAGCGGGGGGACACTCTACGAGCAGTACTTC.

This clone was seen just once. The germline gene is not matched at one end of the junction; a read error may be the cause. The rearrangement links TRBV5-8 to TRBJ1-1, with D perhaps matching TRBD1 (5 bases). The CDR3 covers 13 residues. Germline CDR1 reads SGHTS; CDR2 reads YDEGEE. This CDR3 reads CASSSLGAYRTVF. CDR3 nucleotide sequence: TGTGCCAGCAGCTCCCTAGGGGCCTACCGAACCGTCTTT.

The CDR3 protein is CASSLGGQARVGEGYTF. The CDR3 region has the DNA TGTGCCAGCAGCTTGGGGGGACAGGCCCGAGTCGGGGAGGGCTACACCTTC. The chain recombines TRBV5-4 with TRBJ1-2; 8 bases match TRBD1. Looked up from germline, CDR1 is SGHNT and CDR2 is YYREEE (reference sequence). The CDR3 is 17 residues long. The trim removed 0 bases at V and 8 bases at J, leaving 15 bases unmatched.

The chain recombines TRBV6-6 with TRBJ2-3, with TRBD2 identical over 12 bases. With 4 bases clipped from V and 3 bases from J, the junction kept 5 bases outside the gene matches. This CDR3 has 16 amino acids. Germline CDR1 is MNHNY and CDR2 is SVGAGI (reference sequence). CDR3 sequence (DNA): TGTGCCAGCAGTTCCCGACTAGCGGGGGAGACAGATACGCAGTATTTT. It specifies CASSSRLAGETDTQYF.

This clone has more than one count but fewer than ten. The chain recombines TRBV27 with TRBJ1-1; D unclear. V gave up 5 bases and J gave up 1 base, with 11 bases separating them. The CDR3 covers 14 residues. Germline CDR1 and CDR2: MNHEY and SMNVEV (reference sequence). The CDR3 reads CASSTHLSNTEAFF. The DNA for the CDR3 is TGTGCCAGCAGTACACACCTATCGAACACTGAAGCTTTCTTT.

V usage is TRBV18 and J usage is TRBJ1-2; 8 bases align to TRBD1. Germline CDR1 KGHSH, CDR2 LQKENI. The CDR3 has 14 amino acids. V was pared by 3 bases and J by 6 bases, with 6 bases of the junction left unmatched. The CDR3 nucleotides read TGTGCCAGCTCACCGGGACAGGAATTTCATGGCTACACCTTC. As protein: CASSPGQEFHGYTF.

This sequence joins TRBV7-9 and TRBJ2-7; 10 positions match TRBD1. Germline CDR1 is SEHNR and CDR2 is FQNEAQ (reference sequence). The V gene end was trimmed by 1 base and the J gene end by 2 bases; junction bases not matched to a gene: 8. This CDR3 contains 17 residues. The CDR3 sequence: CASSLGPPGTGAYEQYF. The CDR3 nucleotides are TGTGCCAGCAGCTTAGGTCCCCCGGGGACAGGGGCCTACGAGCAGTACTTC. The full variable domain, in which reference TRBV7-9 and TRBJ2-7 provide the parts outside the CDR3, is DTGVSQNPRHKITKRGQNVTFRCDPISEHNRLYWYRQTLGQGPEFLTYFQNEAQLEKSRLLSDRFSAERPKGSFSTLEIQRTEQGDSAMYLCASSLGPPGTGAYEQYFGPGTRLTVT.

The CDR3 loop is CASSSGTGAYEQYF. The CDR3 DNA reads TGCGCCAGCAGCTCCGGGACAGGGGCCTACGAGCAGTACTTC. The chain employs TRBV5-1 and TRBJ2-7, with TRBD1 matching over 10 bases. The germline CDR1 and CDR2 sequences are SGHRS and YFSETQ. The CDR3 spans 14 residues. With V trimmed by 3 bases and J by 2 bases, 2 bases remained unmatched. Supplemented by reference TRBV5-1 and TRBJ2-7, the full variable domain reads KAGVTQTPRYLIKTRGQQVTLSCSPISGHRSVSWYQQTPGQGLQFLFEYFSETQRNKGNFPGRFSGRQFSNSRSEMNVSTLELGDSALYLCASSSGTGAYEQYFGPGTRLTVT.

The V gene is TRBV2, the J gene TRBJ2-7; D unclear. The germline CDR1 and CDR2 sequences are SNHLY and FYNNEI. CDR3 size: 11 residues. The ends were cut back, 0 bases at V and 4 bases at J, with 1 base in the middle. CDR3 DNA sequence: TGTGCCAGCAGTGAAGCGTACGAGCAGTACTTC. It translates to CASSEAYEQYF.